This T cell receptor (beta chain) was sequenced in a study of PD-1 blockade in classical Hodgkin lymphoma. About this clone: Its antigen is still unknown.

Germline assignment: CDR1 SGHNT and CDR2 YENEEA. Trimming left V 4 bases short and J 0 bases short, with 12 bases between. The CDR3 extends over 15 amino acids. Regarding the study as a whole: Baseline TCR diversity was reportedly lower in newly diagnosed patients than healthy donors. Complete responders entered with baseline diversity on par with newly diagnosed patients, the results showed.

Data came from immunoSEQ multiplex PCR; TCRdb stores just in-frame clones and leaves some out. The sample consists of some 65,000 clones, about 64% of them appearing once. There was relapse after autologous stem cell transplantation in every patient, and there was variation in brentuximab vedotin exposure. The gene calls are TRBV11-3 and TRBJ1-1; TRBD1 is a possible D gene (6 bases). This TCR was recovered from a human donor with classical Hodgkin lymphoma. The material was peripheral blood mononuclear cells (PBMCs), obtained before the second cycle of nivolumab. The CDR3 DNA reads TGTGCCAGCAGCTCGGACAGTACCTTGAACACTGAAGCTTTCTTT. Translation: CASSSDSTLNTEAFF.